The source of this T cell receptor beta chain is a study of molecular identifiers for immune sequencing clone quantification. In its sample, this clonotype was seen many times. From the PCR reads, TCRdb called clonotypes with MiXCR, one entry per CDR3 protein. The sample shows roughly 97,000 distinct CDR3 sequences, roughly 24% of them seen only once. V lost 2 bases, J lost 3 bases, and 13 bases stayed unmatched. This CDR3 comprises 17 residues. Germline V lookup: CDR1 MDHEN, CDR2 SYDVKM. The sequencing sample was made of naive CD8+ T cells from blood, with Jurkat cell RNA spiked in. Subset noted: FACS-sorted CD8+CD4-CCR7+CD45RA+ naive T cells. The sequence came from a human donor in good health. Some libraries in this study had Jurkat cell RNA spiked in. The chain uses TRBV28 and TRBJ2-7; 7 bases align to TRBD1. The CDR3 nucleotides are TGTGCCAGCAGTTTAATCAGTCCGGCAGGGGGTATCTACGAGCAGTACTTC. Translated, it gives CASSLISPAGGIYEQYF.